These T cell receptor beta chains were read from a single sample in a study of T cell responses to AZD1222 COVID-19 vaccine. Assay used: immunoSEQ multiplex PCR; TCRdb lists only in-frame clones, some missing. The data show approximately 110,000 clones, 88% seen once. The sequencing used peripheral blood, collected on day 0 of AZD1222 vaccination. The source is an adult in good health. The CDR3 runs from the conserved cysteine through the conserved F or W. Each record gives: CDR3 protein, CDR3 DNA, J gene, clone size, D gene, V gene. A D gene is named only where the DNA matches it firmly. Clone size is not always given. Where it is, it says once, few, many or a class for expanded clones.

CDR3: CSVEESSGTGGEKLFF
DNA: TGCAGCGTTGAAGAGTCTTCCGGGACAGGGGGTGAAAAACTGTTTTTT
J: TRBJ1-4
size: once
D: TRBD1
V: TRBV29-1

CDR3: CASSRDFNTGELFF
DNA: TGTGCCAGTAGCCGGGACTTTAACACCGGGGAGCTGTTTTTT
J: TRBJ2-2
size: once
D: NA
V: TRBV19

CDR3: CAGTSGYTDTQYF
DNA: TGTGCCGGGACTAGCGGATACACAGATACGCAGTATTTT
J: TRBJ2-3
size: NA
D: TRBD2
V: TRBV30

CDR3: CASSITGTLNQNSPLHF
DNA: TGTGCCAGTAGTATAACCGGGACGCTTAATCAGAATTCACCCCTCCACTTT
J: TRBJ1-6
size: NA
D: NA
V: TRBV19

CDR3: CASSPGHEKLFF
DNA: TGCGCCAGCAGCCCCGGCCACGAAAAACTGTTTTTT
J: TRBJ1-4
size: NA
D: NA
V: TRBV5-1

CDR3: CAWSAGLLRLQETQYF
DNA: TGTGCCTGGAGTGCGGGACTTCTTCGCCTCCAAGAGACCCAGTACTTC
J: TRBJ2-5
size: NA
D: NA
V: TRBV30

CDR3: CASSRRDRGAEQYF
DNA: TGTGCCAGCAGCCGCCGGGACAGGGGGGCCGAGCAGTACTTC
J: TRBJ2-7
size: NA
D: TRBD1
V: TRBV7-8

CDR3: CASSRNTIYF
DNA: TGTGCCAGCAGCCGAAACACCATATATTTT
J: TRBJ1-3
size: NA
D: NA
V: TRBV28

CDR3: CASSQLGCNQPQHF
DNA: TGCGCCAGCAGTCAATTGGGCTGCAATCAGCCCCAGCATTTT
J: TRBJ1-5
size: NA
D: NA
V: TRBV23-1

CDR3: CASSPGTGGKYEQFF
DNA: TGTGCCAGCTCACCAGGGACAGGGGGCAAATATGAGCAGTTCTTC
J: TRBJ2-1
size: few
D: TRBD1
V: TRBV18

CDR3: CASSFGGSEDTQYF
DNA: TGTGCCAGCAGTTTTGGAGGGTCCGAAGATACGCAGTATTTT
J: TRBJ2-3
size: once
D: NA
V: TRBV28

CDR3: CAISDTRRYNEQFF
DNA: TGTGCCATCAGTGATACTAGGCGGTACAATGAGCAGTTCTTC
J: TRBJ2-1
size: NA
D: NA
V: TRBV10-3

CDR3: CASTEGFSEQFF
DNA: TGTGCCAGTACCGAGGGTTTCAGTGAGCAGTTCTTC
J: TRBJ2-1
size: NA
D: NA
V: TRBV19

CDR3: CASSLVRGAHHTEAFF
DNA: TGTGCCAGCAGCTTAGTACGGGGGGCGCATCACACTGAAGCTTTCTTT
J: TRBJ1-1
size: NA
D: NA
V: TRBV11-3

CDR3: CASSGQFGNEQFF
DNA: TGTGCCAGCAGTGGGCAGTTTGGGAATGAGCAGTTCTTC
J: TRBJ2-1
size: once
D: NA
V: TRBV25-1

CDR3: CASSERTGGREKLFF
DNA: TGTGCCAGCAGCGAACGGACAGGGGGCCGGGAAAAACTGTTTTTT
J: TRBJ1-4
size: NA
D: TRBD1
V: TRBV5-6

CDR3: CASSPLRTGALNTEAFF
DNA: TGTGCCAGTAGTCCCCTCAGGACAGGGGCCCTGAACACTGAAGCTTTCTTT
J: TRBJ1-1
size: NA
D: TRBD1
V: TRBV19

CDR3: CASSNPRDTANYGYTF
DNA: TGTGCCAGCAGCAACCCCAGGGACACCGCTAACTATGGCTACACCTTC
J: TRBJ1-2
size: NA
D: NA
V: TRBV21-1

CDR3: CASSTPGANQPQHF
DNA: TGTGCCAGCAGTACCCCGGGCGCAAATCAGCCCCAGCATTTT
J: TRBJ1-5
size: NA
D: NA
V: TRBV6-5

CDR3: CASSDRNTGELFF
DNA: TGTGCCAGTAGTGACAGAAACACCGGGGAGCTGTTTTTT
J: TRBJ2-2
size: NA
D: NA
V: TRBV19

CDR3: CASKGPTKNIQYF
DNA: TGCGCCTCGAAAGGTCCTACCAAAAACATTCAGTACTTC
J: TRBJ2-4
size: NA
D: NA
V: TRBV5-1

CDR3: CASSLWAGNYGYTF
DNA: TGCGCCAGCAGCTTGTGGGCAGGGAACTATGGCTACACCTTC
J: TRBJ1-2
size: NA
D: NA
V: TRBV5-1

CDR3: CATSGGLGGNEQFF
DNA: TGTGCCACCAGCGGCGGGCTTGGTGGGAATGAGCAGTTCTTC
J: TRBJ2-1
size: NA
D: NA
V: TRBV15

CDR3: CASSLDRGVNTEAFF
DNA: TGTGCCAGCAGCTTAGACCGGGGCGTGAACACTGAAGCTTTCTTT
J: TRBJ1-1
size: NA
D: NA
V: TRBV13

CDR3: CASSHGTALGSPLHF
DNA: TGTGCCAGCTCACACGGGACCGCCCTGGGTTCACCCCTCCACTTT
J: TRBJ1-6
size: once
D: NA
V: TRBV18

CDR3: CASSLSGTEAFF
DNA: TGTGCCAGCAGTTTATCCGGCACTGAAGCTTTCTTT
J: TRBJ1-1
size: once
D: NA
V: TRBV12-3/TRBV12-4

CDR3: CASGGGSWTGELFF
DNA: TGTGCCAGCGGAGGGGGTTCTTGGACCGGGGAGCTGTTTTTT
J: TRBJ2-2
size: NA
D: NA
V: TRBV7-9

CDR3: CASSVDPRANTQYF
DNA: TGTGCCAGCAGCGTAGATCCGCGAGCAAATACGCAGTATTTT
J: TRBJ2-3
size: NA
D: NA
V: TRBV9

CDR3: CASNLGAGRETQYF
DNA: TGTGCCAGCAACCTAGGTGCGGGCCGGGAGACCCAGTACTTC
J: TRBJ2-5
size: once
D: NA
V: TRBV7-9

CDR3: CASSPGLGSGEKLFF
DNA: TGTGCCAGCTCACCAGGTTTAGGGAGCGGTGAAAAACTGTTTTTT
J: TRBJ1-4
size: NA
D: NA
V: TRBV18

CDR3: CTSSPSPGLADNEQFF
DNA: TGCACCAGCAGCCCTTCTCCGGGACTTGCCGACAATGAGCAGTTCTTC
J: TRBJ2-1
size: NA
D: NA
V: TRBV1

CDR3: CASSQGGQGGNTGELFF
DNA: TGCGCCAGCAGCCAAGGAGGACAGGGGGGGAACACCGGGGAGCTGTTTTTT
J: TRBJ2-2
size: NA
D: TRBD1
V: TRBV4-3

CDR3: CASSPLERRGAYNEQFF
DNA: TGTGCCAGCTCACCACTCGAGCGGCGGGGGGCCTACAATGAGCAGTTCTTC
J: TRBJ2-1
size: few
D: TRBD2
V: TRBV18

CDR3: CASSFRDRGEKLFF
DNA: TGTGCCAGCAGCTTCCGGGACAGGGGTGAAAAACTGTTTTTT
J: TRBJ1-4
size: NA
D: TRBD1
V: TRBV9

CDR3: CASSKGSVANSPLHF
DNA: TGTGCCAGCAGCAAAGGTTCGGTTGCAAATTCACCCCTCCACTTT
J: TRBJ1-6
size: NA
D: NA
V: TRBV6-6

CDR3: CASSQTPKPSTSYNEQFF
DNA: TGTGCCAGCAGTCAAACCCCCAAGCCCTCCACCTCCTACAATGAGCAGTTCTTC
J: TRBJ2-1
size: few
D: NA
V: TRBV6-6

CDR3: CASSLRFARTKFF
DNA: TGTGCCAGCAGCTTACGGTTTGCCAGGACCAAGTTCTTC
J: TRBJ2-1
size: NA
D: NA
V: TRBV7-8